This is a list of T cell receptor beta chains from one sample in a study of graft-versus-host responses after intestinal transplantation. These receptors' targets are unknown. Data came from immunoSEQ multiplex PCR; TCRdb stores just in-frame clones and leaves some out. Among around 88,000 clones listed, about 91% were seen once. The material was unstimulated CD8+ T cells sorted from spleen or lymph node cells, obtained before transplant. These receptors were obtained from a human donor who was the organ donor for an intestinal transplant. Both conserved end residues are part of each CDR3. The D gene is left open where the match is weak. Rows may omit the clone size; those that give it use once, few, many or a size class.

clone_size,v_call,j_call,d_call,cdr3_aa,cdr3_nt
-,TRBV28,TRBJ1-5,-,CASSPTVRRAQPQHF,TGTGCCAGCAGTCCTACTGTCAGGAGGGCTCAGCCCCAGCATTTT
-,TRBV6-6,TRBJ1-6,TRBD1,CASSATGAPLHF,TGTGCCAGCAGTGCCACAGGGGCCCCCCTCCACTTT
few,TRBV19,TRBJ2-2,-,CASDPGQNTGELFF,TGTGCCAGTGACCCAGGACAGAACACCGGGGAGCTGTTTTTT
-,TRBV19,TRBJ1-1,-,CASRKFQTTVTEAFF,TGTGCCAGTAGGAAATTTCAGACCACGGTCACTGAAGCTTTCTTT
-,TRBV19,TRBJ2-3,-,CASSINEPGDTDTQYF,TGTGCCAGTAGTATTAATGAGCCAGGGGACACAGATACGCAGTATTTT
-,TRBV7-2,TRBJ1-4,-,CASSPDTADEKLFF,TGTGCCAGCAGCCCGGATACAGCGGATGAAAAACTGTTTTTT
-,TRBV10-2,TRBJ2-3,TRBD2,CASSPGGTSTDTQYF,TGCGCCAGCAGTCCCGGGGGGACTAGCACAGATACGCAGTATTTT
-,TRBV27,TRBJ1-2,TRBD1,CASSLSRQGIYGYTF,TGTGCCAGCAGTCTATCTCGACAGGGGATCTATGGCTACACCTTC
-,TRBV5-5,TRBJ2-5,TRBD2,CASSLGAGDQETQYF,TGTGCCAGCAGCTTGGGGGCGGGGGACCAAGAGACCCAGTACTTC
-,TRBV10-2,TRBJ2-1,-,CASGGLRGNEQFF,TGCGCCAGCGGTGGACTCAGGGGTAATGAGCAGTTCTTC
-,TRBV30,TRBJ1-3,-,CAWSLTSISGNTIYF,TGTGCCTGGAGTCTGACATCCATCTCTGGAAACACCATATATTTT
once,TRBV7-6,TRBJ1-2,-,CASSLAKGRALSDYGYTF,TGTGCCAGCAGCTTAGCTAAGGGAAGAGCACTCTCGGACTATGGCTACACCTTC
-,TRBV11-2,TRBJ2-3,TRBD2,CASSSTTRLAGVDTQYF,TGTGCCAGCAGCTCTACGACCCGGCTAGCGGGAGTAGATACGCAGTATTTT
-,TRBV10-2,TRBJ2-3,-,CASSAGGYLPDTQYF,TGCGCCAGCAGTGCGGGCGGGTACCTCCCCGATACGCAGTATTTT
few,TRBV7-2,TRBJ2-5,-,CASSLALLDPLGETQYF,TGTGCCAGCAGCTTAGCGCTTCTAGACCCCCTGGGGGAGACCCAGTACTTC
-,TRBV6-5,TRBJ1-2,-,CASSEAGAGGYTF,TGTGCCAGCAGTGAGGCGGGGGCCGGTGGCTACACCTTC
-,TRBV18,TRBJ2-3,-,CASSPSLGSTDTQYF,TGTGCCAGCTCACCCTCCCTGGGGTCCACAGATACGCAGTATTTT
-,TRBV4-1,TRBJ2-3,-,CASSHRSGSTDTQYF,TGCGCCAGCAGCCACCGGTCCGGTAGCACAGATACGCAGTATTTT
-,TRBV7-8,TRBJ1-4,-,CASSLDGGANEKLFF,TGTGCCAGCAGCTTAGACGGGGGGGCTAATGAAAAACTGTTTTTT
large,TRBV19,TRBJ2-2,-,CASSAGAAGELFF,TGTGCCAGTAGTGCCGGGGCAGCCGGGGAGCTGTTTTTT
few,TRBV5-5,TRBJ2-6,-,CASSQDNSGANVLTF,TGTGCCAGCAGCCAAGACAACTCTGGGGCCAACGTCCTGACTTTC
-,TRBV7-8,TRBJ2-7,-,CASSFVGASSYEQYF,TGTGCCAGCAGCTTCGTCGGGGCCTCTTCCTACGAGCAGTACTTC
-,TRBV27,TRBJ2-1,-,CASIKRGGRPYNEQFF,TGTGCCAGCATAAAGCGCGGGGGCCGGCCCTACAATGAGCAGTTCTTC
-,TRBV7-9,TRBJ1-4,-,CASSARQATNEKLFF,TGTGCCAGCAGCGCGAGACAAGCAACTAATGAAAAACTGTTTTTT
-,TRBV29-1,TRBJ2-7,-,CSVASSYEQYF,TGCAGCGTTGCCAGCTCCTACGAGCAGTACTTC
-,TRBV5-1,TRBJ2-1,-,CASSLGLGGSYNEQFF,TGCGCCAGCAGCTTGGGACTCGGCGGCTCCTACAATGAGCAGTTCTTC
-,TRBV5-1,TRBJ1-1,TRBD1,CASSPDGTGVNHVSAFF,TGCGCCAGCAGCCCGGATGGGACAGGGGTGAACCACGTCTCCGCTTTCTTT
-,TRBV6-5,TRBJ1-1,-,CASSYSYQDPDAFF,TGTGCCAGCAGTTACTCTTACCAGGACCCTGATGCTTTCTTT
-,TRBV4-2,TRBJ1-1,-,CASSQDWGENTEAFF,TGTGCCAGCAGCCAAGATTGGGGGGAGAACACTGAAGCTTTCTTT
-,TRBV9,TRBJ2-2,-,CASSVFAGELFF,TGTGCCAGCAGCGTTTTTGCCGGGGAGCTGTTTTTT
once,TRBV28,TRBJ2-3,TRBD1,CASSKNQGARNGDTQYF,TGTGCCAGCAGCAAAAATCAGGGGGCCCGAAACGGGGATACGCAGTATTTT
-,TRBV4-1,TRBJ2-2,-,CASSQGADGTGELFF,TGCGCCAGCAGCCAAGGGGCGGATGGCACCGGGGAGCTGTTTTTT
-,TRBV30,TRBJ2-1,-,CAWTSHSGGHLFF,TGTGCCTGGACAAGCCACTCCGGCGGGCACCTGTTCTTC
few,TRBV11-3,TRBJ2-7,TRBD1,CASSYGAGGQYEQYF,TGTGCCAGCAGTTACGGGGCAGGGGGCCAGTACGAGCAGTACTTC
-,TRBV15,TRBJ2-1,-,CAIGTGSSYNEQFF,TGTGCCATCGGGACTGGGAGCTCCTACAATGAGCAGTTCTTC
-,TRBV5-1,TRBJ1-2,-,CASSLVGDGYTF,TGCGCCAGCAGCTTGGTGGGTGATGGCTACACCTTC
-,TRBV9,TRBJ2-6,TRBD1,CASSDNWGQGGTGANVLTF,TGTGCCAGCAGCGATAACTGGGGACAGGGAGGAACAGGGGCCAACGTCCTGACTTTC
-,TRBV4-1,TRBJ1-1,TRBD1,CASSQVTGVTEAFF,TGCGCCAGCAGCCAAGTGACAGGGGTCACTGAAGCTTTCTTT
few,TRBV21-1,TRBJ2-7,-,CASSRGRGLNEQYF,TGTGCCAGCAGCAGAGGCAGGGGTCTCAACGAGCAGTACTTC
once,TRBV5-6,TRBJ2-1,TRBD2,CASSATSVEQFF,TGTGCCAGCAGCGCAACTAGCGTTGAGCAGTTCTTC